The rows below give T cell receptor beta chains drawn from one sample of a study of T cells in Graves' hyperthyroidism and ophthalmopathy. MiXCR, applied by TCRdb to the multiplex PCR reads, yields one record per CDR3 protein. The top ten clones hold approximately 3.9% of a sample with 600,000 or so distinct CDR3 sequences, about 16% of them seen once. Sequencing was done on a sample of blood. Receptor source: a woman aged 30 to 39 with Graves' hyperthyroidism. Both conserved end residues are trimmed from each CDR3. A D gene is named only where the DNA matches it firmly.

d_gene	v_gene	j_gene	CDR3aa
-	TRBV5-1	TRBJ2-6	ASSLSLVLGANVLT
TRBD2	TRBV5-1	TRBJ2-3	ASSLGTSGNTDTQY
TRBD1	TRBV9	TRBJ2-2	ASSVAGQDRGGELF
-	TRBV18	TRBJ1-6	ASSPDSYNSPLH
-	TRBV19	TRBJ2-2	ASSMGPGELF
TRBD1	TRBV7-2	TRBJ2-7	ASSTGLRTGGYEQY
TRBD1	TRBV11-3	TRBJ2-5	ASSHRGTGEETQY
-	TRBV7-9	TRBJ2-3	ASSNPKMGTDTQY
-	TRBV28	TRBJ2-1	ASSFWNEQF
TRBD1	TRBV5-4	TRBJ2-1	ASRSGTGVDYNEQF
-	TRBV20-1	TRBJ2-7	SALGRDFSYEQY
-	TRBV5-1	TRBJ2-1	ASSLETGAVYEQF
TRBD1	TRBV7-9	TRBJ2-5	ASSLYRGKGETQY
-	TRBV12-3/TRBV12-4	TRBJ1-2	ASSLTGPSYGYT
TRBD2	TRBV4-1	TRBJ2-1	ASSQGWASGKGNEQF
-	TRBV2	TRBJ2-1	ASSEAVGDFGNEQF
-	TRBV3-1	TRBJ2-1	ASSQGTLNNEQF
TRBD2	TRBV28	TRBJ2-1	ASTSGLDLNEQF
-	TRBV10-3	TRBJ2-1	AISESDYNEQF
-	TRBV28	TRBJ2-1	ASSRRRNEQF
-	TRBV12-3/TRBV12-4	TRBJ1-2	AIPQAEGFYGYT
-	TRBV30	TRBJ2-1	AWSGVSGLSNEQF
-	TRBV6-1	TRBJ2-2	ASLQNTGELF
TRBD2	TRBV5-5	TRBJ2-2	ASSFLAGSVTGELF
-	TRBV6-5	TRBJ1-2	ASSYSAGLYGYT
TRBD2	TRBV3-1	TRBJ2-3	ASSQRAGGPQDPQY
TRBD1	TRBV7-9	TRBJ2-1	ASSPRGFSYNEQF
-	TRBV7-8	TRBJ1-5	ASSLELSRASRH
-	TRBV20-1	TRBJ2-1	SAIAVRSSYNEQF
-	TRBV6-1	TRBJ1-2	ASSSDGGYGYT
-	TRBV2	TRBJ1-1	ASSDGGDTEAF
-	TRBV2	TRBJ1-5	ASRQDLSRNQPQH
-	TRBV12-3/TRBV12-4	TRBJ2-7	ASSSRATYEQY
-	TRBV9	TRBJ1-4	ASSVVGGEKLF
-	TRBV6-1	TRBJ1-2	ASSEARVSGYT
TRBD2	TRBV27	TRBJ2-1	ASSLASGRGEQF
-	TRBV27	TRBJ2-7	ASQTARDGGGEQY
TRBD2	TRBV19	TRBJ2-1	ASGRDTVSLFSYNEQF
-	TRBV29-1	TRBJ2-7	SVLQGPSYEQY
-	TRBV6-1	TRBJ2-1	ASTRGTAYNEQF
TRBD1	TRBV24-1	TRBJ1-2	AFRDSGDAAGYGYT
-	TRBV5-1	TRBJ2-3	ASSLAPGTGSTDTQY
-	TRBV24-1	TRBJ1-2	ATSDSPKGNGYT
-	TRBV25-1	TRBJ1-5	ASRDGNQPQH
TRBD1	TRBV10-3	TRBJ1-5	ATAVGQGQPQH
-	TRBV7-2	TRBJ1-5	ASSLEGWGPQH
TRBD2	TRBV12-3/TRBV12-4	TRBJ2-7	ASSFELAREQY